Described below is a single T cell receptor beta chain sequence and its context. The antigen is not known. This record comes from a study of T cell responses to AZD1222 COVID-19 vaccine. Measured with immunoSEQ multiplex PCR; TCRdb has only the in-frame clones, and not every one. The sample contains roughly 120,000 clones, more than 85% of which appear only once. Study-wide findings and caveats: Donor demographics were predominantly white British with a female majority; clonal diversity may be underestimated.

The TCR comes from an adult in good health. This material consisted of peripheral blood, taken on day 0 of AZD1222 vaccination.

The CDR3, as DNA: TGTGCCAGCAGTTCGTGGACAGGTCAAGAGACCCAGTACTTC. Protein product: CASSSWTGQETQYF. The chain links TRBV6-5 to TRBJ2-5; 7 nucleotides line up with TRBD1. Germline V gives CDR1 MNHEY, CDR2 SVGAGI. J gave up 2 bases and V 4 bases, and 4 bases lay outside the gene matches. The CDR3 covers 14 residues.